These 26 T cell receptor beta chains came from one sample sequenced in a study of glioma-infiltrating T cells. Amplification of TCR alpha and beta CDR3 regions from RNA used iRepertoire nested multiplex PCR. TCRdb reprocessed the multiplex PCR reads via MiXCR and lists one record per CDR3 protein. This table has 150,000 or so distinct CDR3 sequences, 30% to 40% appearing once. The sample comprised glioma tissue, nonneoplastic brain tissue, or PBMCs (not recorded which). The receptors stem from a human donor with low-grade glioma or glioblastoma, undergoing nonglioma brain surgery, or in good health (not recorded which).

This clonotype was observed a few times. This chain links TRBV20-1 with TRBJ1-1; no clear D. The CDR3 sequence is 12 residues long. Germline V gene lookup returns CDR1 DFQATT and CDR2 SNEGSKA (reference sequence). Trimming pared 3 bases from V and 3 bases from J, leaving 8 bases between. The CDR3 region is CSASRFDTEAFF. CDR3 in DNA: TGCAGTGCTAGCAGGTTTGACACTGAAGCTTTCTTT.

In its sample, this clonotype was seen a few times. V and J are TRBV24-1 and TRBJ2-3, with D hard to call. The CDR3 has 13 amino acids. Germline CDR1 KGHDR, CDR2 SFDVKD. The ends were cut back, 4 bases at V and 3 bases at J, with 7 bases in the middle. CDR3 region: CATSDAITDTQYF. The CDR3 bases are TGTGCCACCAGTGACGCGATTACAGATACGCAGTATTTT.

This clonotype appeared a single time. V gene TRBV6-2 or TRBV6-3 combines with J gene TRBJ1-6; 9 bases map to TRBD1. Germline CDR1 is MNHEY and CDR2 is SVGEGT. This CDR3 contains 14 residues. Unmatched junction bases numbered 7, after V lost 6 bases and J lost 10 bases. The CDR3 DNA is TGTGCCAGCAGATCCGGGACAGGGTCATCACCCCTCCACTTT. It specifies CASRSGTGSSPLHF.

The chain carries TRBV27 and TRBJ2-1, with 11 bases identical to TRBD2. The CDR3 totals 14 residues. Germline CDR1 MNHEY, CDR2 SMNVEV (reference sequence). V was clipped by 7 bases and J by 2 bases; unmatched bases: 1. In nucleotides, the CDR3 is TGTGCCAGCAATAGCGGGGGGGCCTACAATGAGCAGTTCTTC. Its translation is CASNSGGAYNEQFF.

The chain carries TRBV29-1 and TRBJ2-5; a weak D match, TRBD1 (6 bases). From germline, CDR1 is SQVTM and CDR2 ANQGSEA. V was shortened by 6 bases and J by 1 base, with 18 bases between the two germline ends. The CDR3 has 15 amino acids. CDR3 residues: CSVLDLDRIQETQYF. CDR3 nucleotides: TGCAGCGTGTTGGACCTAGACAGGATCCAAGAGACCCAGTACTTC.

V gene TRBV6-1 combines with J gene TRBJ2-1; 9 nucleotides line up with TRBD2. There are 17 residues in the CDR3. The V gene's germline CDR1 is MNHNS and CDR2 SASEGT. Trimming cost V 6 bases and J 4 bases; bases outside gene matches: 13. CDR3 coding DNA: TGTGCCAGCAGGGCCCCCCTAGGACTAGCGATATACAATGAGCAGTTCTTC. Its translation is CASRAPLGLAIYNEQFF.

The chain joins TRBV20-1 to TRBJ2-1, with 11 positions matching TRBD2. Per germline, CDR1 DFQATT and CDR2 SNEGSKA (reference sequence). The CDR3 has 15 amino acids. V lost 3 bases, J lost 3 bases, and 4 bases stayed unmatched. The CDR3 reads CSASPGTSGYNEQFF. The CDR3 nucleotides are TGCAGTGCTAGTCCCGGGACTAGCGGCTACAATGAGCAGTTCTTC.

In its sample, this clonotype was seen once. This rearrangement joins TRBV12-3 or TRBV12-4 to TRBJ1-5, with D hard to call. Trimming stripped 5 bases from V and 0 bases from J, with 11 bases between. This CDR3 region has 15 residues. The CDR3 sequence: CASSPDWDSNQPQHF. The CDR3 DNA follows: TGTGCCAGCAGTCCCGATTGGGATAGCAATCAGCCCCAGCATTTT.

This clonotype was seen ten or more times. The CDR3 coding sequence is TGTGCCAGCGAAGAGCGGGGCACAGATACGCAGTATTTT. This codes for CASEERGTDTQYF. The V and J genes are TRBV6-1 and TRBJ2-3, with a tentative D call TRBD2 (6 bases). The CDR3 extends over 13 amino acids. Trimming cost V 8 bases and J 1 base, with 10 bases left between them. Germline lookup yields CDR1 MNHNS and CDR2 SASEGT.

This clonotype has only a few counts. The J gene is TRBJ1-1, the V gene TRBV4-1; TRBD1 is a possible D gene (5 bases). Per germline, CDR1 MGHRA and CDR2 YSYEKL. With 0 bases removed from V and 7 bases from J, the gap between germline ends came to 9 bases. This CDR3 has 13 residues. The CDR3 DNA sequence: TGCGCCAGCAGCCAAGATCCAGGGTTTGAAGCTTTCTTT. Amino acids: CASSQDPGFEAFF.

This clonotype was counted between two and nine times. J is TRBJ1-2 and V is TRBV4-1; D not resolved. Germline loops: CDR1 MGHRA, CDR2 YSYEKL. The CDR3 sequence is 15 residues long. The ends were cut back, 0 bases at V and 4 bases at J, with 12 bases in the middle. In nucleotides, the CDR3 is TGCGCCAGCAGCCAAGATAGTATTGGGAGCTATGGCTACACCTTC. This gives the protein CASSQDSIGSYGYTF.

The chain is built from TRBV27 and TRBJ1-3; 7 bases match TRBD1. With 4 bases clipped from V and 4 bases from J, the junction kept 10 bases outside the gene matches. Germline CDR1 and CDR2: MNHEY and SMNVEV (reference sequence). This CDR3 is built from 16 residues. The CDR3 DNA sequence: TGTGCCAGCAGTTCCAGACAGGGTTTATCAGGAAACACCATATATTTT. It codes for CASSSRQGLSGNTIYF.

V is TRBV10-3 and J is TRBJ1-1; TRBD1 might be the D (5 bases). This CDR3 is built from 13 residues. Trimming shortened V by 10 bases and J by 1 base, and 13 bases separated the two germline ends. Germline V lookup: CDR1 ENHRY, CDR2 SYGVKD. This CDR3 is CATEDISNTEAFF. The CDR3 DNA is TGTGCCACCGAGGACATTTCGAACACTGAAGCTTTCTTT.

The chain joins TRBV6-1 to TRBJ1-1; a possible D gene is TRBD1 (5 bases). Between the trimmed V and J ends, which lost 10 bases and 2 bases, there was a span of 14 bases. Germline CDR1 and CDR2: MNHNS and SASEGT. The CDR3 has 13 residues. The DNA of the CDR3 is TGTGCCACCAACGCGGGGGTTAACACTGAAGCTTTCTTT. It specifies CATNAGVNTEAFF.

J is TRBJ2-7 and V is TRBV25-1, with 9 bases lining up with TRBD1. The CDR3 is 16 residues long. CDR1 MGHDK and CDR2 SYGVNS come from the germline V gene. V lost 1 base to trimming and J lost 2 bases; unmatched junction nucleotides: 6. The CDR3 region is CASSESVGTGTYEQYF. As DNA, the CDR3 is TGTGCCAGCAGTGAATCCGTCGGGACAGGGACCTACGAGCAGTACTTC.

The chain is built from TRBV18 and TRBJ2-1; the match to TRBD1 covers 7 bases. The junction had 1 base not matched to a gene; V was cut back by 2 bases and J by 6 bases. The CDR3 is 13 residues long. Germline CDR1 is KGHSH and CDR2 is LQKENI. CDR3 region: CASSPGTVNEQFF. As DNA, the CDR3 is TGTGCCAGCTCACCAGGGACAGTCAATGAGCAGTTCTTC.

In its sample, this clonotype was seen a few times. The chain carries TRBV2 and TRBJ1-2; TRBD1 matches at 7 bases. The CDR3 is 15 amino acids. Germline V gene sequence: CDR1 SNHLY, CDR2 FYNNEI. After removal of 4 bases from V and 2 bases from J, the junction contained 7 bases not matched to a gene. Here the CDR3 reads CASSVGQAANYGYTF. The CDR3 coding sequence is TGTGCCAGCAGTGTTGGACAGGCGGCGAACTATGGCTACACCTTC.

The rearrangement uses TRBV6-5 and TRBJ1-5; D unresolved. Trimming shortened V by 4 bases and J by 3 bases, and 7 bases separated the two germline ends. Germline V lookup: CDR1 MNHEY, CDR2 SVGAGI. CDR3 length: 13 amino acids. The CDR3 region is CASSWQINQPQHF. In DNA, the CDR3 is TGTGCCAGCAGTTGGCAGATCAATCAGCCCCAGCATTTT.

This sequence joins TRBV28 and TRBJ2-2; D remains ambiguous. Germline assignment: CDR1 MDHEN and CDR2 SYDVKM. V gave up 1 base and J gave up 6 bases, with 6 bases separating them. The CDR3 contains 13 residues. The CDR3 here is CASSLLSAGELFF. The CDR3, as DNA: TGTGCCAGCAGTTTATTAAGCGCCGGGGAGCTGTTTTTT.

The CDR3 DNA sequence: TGTGCCAGCTCACTACCTGGACGGAAGCCCTACGAGCAGTACTTC. This gives the protein CASSLPGRKPYEQYF. The V call is TRBV18, the J call TRBJ2-7, with D unresolved. Trimming left V 4 bases short and J 2 bases short, with 15 bases between. In germline, CDR1 is KGHSH, CDR2 LQKENI. The CDR3 has 15 residues.

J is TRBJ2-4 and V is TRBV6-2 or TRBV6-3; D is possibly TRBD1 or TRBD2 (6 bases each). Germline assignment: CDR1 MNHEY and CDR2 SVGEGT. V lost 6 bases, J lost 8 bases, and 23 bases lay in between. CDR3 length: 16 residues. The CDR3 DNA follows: TGTGCCAGCAGACATGAACCAGCATCGGGGGCGGACATTCAGTACTTC. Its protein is CASRHEPASGADIQYF.

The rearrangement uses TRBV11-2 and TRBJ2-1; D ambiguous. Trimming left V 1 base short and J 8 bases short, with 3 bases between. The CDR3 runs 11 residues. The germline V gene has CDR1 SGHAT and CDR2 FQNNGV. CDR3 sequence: CASSLADEQFF. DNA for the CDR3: TGTGCCAGCAGCTTAGCCGATGAGCAGTTCTTC.

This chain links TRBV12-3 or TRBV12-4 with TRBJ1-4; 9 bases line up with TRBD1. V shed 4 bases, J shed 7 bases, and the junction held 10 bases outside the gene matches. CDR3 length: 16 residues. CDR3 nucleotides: TGTGCCAGCAGTTCAACCGGGACAGGGTTCGGTGAAAAACTGTTTTTT. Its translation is CASSSTGTGFGEKLFF.

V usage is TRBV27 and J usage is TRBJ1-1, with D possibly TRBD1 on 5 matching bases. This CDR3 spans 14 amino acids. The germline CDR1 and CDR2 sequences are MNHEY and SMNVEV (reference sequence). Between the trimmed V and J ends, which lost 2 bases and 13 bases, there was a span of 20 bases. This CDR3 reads CASSLDSTPHEVFF. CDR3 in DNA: TGTGCCAGCAGTTTAGACAGTACACCACACGAGGTTTTCTTT.

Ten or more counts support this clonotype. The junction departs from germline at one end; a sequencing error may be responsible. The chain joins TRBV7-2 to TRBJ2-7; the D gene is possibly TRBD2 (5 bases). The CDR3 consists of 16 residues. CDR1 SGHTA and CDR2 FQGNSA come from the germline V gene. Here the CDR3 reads CARSPLIGLHRYEQYF. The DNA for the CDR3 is TGTGCCCGCAGCCCACTCATCGGACTTCACCGTTACGAGCAGTACTTC.

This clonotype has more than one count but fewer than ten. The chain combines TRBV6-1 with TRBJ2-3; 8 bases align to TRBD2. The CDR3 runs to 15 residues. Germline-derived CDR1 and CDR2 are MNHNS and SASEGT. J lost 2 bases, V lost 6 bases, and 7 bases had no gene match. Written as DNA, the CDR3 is TGTGCCAGCAGATCCTTGCGGGAGGACACAGATACGCAGTATTTT. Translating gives CASRSLREDTDTQYF.